This TCR beta chain was documented in a study of shared clonotypes between healthy human individuals. As for the study in general: Researchers assigned three CD4 naive, three CD4 memory, two CD8 naive and one CD8 memory plate to each donor. General study findings and limits: Across subsets, estimated richness was generally greater for naive than for memory populations. In the sorted subsets, rarefaction showed sequencing was incomplete despite large depth.

The assay was immunoSEQ multiplex PCR, and TCRdb's table has in-frame clones only and misses some. This table holds millions of clones, over 85% found once. The germline V gene encodes CDR1 SEHNR and CDR2 FQNEAQ (reference sequence). With V trimmed by 10 bases and J by 0 bases, 5 bases remained unmatched. The CDR3 sequence is 13 residues long. Of note for this clone: Its antigen is currently unknown.

Naive CD8 cells comprised CD45RO-negative, CCR7-positively selected cells, excluding terminally differentiated effector memory CD45RA+ cells. The sequence derives from a man aged 18 to 30 in good health. The chain couples TRBV7-9 to TRBJ1-2, with 7 bases lining up with TRBD1. The material sequenced was naive CD8+ T cells sorted from blood. CDR3 nucleotide sequence: TGTGCCACCTGGGACAGCTCTAACTATGGCTACACCTTC. Translated, it gives CATWDSSNYGYTF.